The clone carrying this T cell receptor beta chain occurred many times. 5'RACE template switching generated TCR cDNA, adding a universal primer site and UMIs. TCRdb redid the calling of the 5' RACE reads with MiXCR, one entry per CDR3 protein. The sample shows some 400,000 distinct CDR3 sequences, under 20% of them seen only once. CDR3 length equals 15 residues. Germline CDR1 LGHNA, CDR2 YSLEER. V dropped 0 bases and J dropped 3 bases, with 9 bases sitting between them. This specimen comes from a study of T cells after yellow fever vaccination. V gene TRBV4-3 combines with J gene TRBJ1-3, with D perhaps TRBD1 (5 bases). The receptor was isolated from a man between 18 and 35 years old who received the YFV17D yellow fever vaccine. Source: PBMCs, taken before the yellow fever booster vaccination. The CDR3 reads CASSQDGADGNTIYF. The CDR3 region has the DNA TGCGCCAGCAGCCAAGATGGGGCGGATGGAAACACCATATATTTT.